The clone carrying this T cell receptor beta chain showed up many times. This record belongs to a study of blood T cells in healthy people across ages. At the level of the study: Capturing about one barcoded beta molecule per two T cells was achieved by template switching.

Samples had at least 6.5 million PBMCs isolated from them. Next came a second PCR, run for roughly 6 to 11 cycles, which used a sample-barcoded 5' primer along with a J-beta primer mix. Template switching added a 12-random-nucleotide identifier to every cDNA molecule. TCRdb reprocessed the 5' RACE reads with MiXCR, giving one entry per CDR3 protein. The sample has some 1.5 million distinct CDR3 sequences, approximately 30% seen once. Looked up from germline, CDR1 is SQVTM and CDR2 is ANQGSEA. CDR3 length: 12 amino acids. V gave up 7 bases and J gave up 5 bases, with 12 bases separating them. The clonotype was recovered from a woman aged 25-40 years in good health. The sample consisted of blood. The chain couples TRBV29-1 to TRBJ2-1; D perhaps matches TRBD1 (5 bases). The CDR3 is CSEGIGDNEQFF. The CDR3 region has the DNA TGCAGCGAGGGGATAGGGGACAATGAGCAGTTCTTC.